This TCR beta chain stems from a study of prognosis after radiotherapy for stage I lung cancer. Study details: Each non-small cell lung cancer patient was deemed medically inoperable. With over ten men and a handful of women, the cohort's median age was approximately 74 years, range roughly 50–84.

Six milliliters of peripheral blood were drawn at each of two time points. Using two-round multiplex PCR, the authors amplified TCR beta CDR3 from genomic DNA. First-round PCR used primers specific to each TRBV and TRBJ gene. TCRdb itself ran the multiplex PCR reads through MiXCR, one entry per CDR3 protein. The table shows roughly 18,000 distinct CDR3 sequences, with about 44% occurring only once. CDR3 size: 11 residues. V lost 3 bases to trimming and J lost 5 bases, with 6 bases between them. The germline V gene encodes CDR1 DFQATT and CDR2 SNEGSKA (reference sequence). This clonotype was seen at least ten times.

V usage is TRBV20-1 and J usage is TRBJ2-3; no definite D call. The receptor was isolated from a donor aged 50 or older with non-small cell lung cancer. Sequences were derived from PBMCs, sampled before or after stereotactic body radiation therapy (not recorded which). DNA of the CDR3: TGCAGTGCTAGTGTGGAAGATACGCAGTATTTT. Amino acid sequence: CSASVEDTQYF.